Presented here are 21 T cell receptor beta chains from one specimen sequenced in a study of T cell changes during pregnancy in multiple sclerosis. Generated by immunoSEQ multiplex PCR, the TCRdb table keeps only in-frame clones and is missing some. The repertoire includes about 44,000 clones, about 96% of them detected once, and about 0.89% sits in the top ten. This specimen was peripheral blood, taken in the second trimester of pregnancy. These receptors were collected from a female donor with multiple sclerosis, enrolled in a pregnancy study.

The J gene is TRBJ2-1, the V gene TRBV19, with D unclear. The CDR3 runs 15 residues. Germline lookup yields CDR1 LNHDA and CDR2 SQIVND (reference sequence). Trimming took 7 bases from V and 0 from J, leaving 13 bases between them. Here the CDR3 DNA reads TGTGCCAGTATCGGCGGATCAAACTCCTACAATGAGCAGTTCTTC. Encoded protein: CASIGGSNSYNEQFF. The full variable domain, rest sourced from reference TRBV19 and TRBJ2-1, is DGGITQSPKYLFRKEGQNVTLSCEQNLNHDAMYWYRQDPGQGLRLIYYSQIVNDFQKGDIAEGYSVSREKKESFPLTVTSAQKNPTAFYLCASIGGSNSYNEQFFGPGTRLTVL.

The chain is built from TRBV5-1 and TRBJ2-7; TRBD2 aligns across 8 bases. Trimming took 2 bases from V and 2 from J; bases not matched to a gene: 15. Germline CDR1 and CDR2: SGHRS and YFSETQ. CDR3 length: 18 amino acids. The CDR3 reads CASSFPRVAGGKTYEQYF. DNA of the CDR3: TGCGCCAGCAGCTTCCCCCGGGTCGCGGGGGGAAAGACCTACGAGCAGTACTTC.

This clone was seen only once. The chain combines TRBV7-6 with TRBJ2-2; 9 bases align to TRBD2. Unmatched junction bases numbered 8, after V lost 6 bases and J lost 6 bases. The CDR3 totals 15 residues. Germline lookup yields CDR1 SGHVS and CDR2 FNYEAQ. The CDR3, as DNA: TGTGCCAGCAGAGGGGGGATAGCGGGAGCCGGGGAGCTGTTTTTT. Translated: CASRGGIAGAGELFF.

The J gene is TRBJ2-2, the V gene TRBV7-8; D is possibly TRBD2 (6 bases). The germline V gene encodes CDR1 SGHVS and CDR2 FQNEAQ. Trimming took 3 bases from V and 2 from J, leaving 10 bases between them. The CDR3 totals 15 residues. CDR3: CASSFLAVNTGELFF. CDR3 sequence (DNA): TGTGCCAGCAGCTTCTTAGCGGTCAACACCGGGGAGCTGTTTTTT.

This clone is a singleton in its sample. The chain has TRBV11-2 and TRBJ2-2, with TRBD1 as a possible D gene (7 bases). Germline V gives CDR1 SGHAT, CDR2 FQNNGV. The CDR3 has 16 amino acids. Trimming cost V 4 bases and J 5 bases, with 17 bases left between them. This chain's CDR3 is CASSSPIRGRTGELFF. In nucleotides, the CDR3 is TGTGCCAGCAGCTCTCCCATCAGGGGGAGGACCGGGGAGCTGTTTTTT.

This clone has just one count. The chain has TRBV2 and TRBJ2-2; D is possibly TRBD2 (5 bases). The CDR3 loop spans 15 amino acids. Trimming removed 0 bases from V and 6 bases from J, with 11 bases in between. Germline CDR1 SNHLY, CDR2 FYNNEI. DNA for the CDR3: TGTGCCAGCAGTGAAGCGACGGGGTGGGCCGGGGAGCTGTTTTTT. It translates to CASSEATGWAGELFF.

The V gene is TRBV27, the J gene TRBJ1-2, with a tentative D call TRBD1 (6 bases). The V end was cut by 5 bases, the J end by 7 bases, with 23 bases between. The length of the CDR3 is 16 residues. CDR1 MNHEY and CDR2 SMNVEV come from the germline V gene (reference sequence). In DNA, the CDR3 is TGTGCCAGCAGTACCCTCTTACAGGGACGAAAGTTTGGCTACACCTTC. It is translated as CASSTLLQGRKFGYTF.

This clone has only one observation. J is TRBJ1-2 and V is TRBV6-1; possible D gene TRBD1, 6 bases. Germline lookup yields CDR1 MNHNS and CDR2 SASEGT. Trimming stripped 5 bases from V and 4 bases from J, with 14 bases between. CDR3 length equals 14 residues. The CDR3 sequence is CASSWTETLYGYTF. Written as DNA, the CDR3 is TGTGCCAGCAGTTGGACAGAGACCCTCTATGGCTACACCTTC.

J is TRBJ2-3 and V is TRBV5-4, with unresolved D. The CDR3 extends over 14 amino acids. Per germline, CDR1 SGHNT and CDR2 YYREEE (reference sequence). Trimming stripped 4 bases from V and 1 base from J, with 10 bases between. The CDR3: CASSIEPRTDTQYF. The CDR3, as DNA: TGTGCCAGCAGCATCGAGCCTCGCACAGATACGCAGTATTTT.

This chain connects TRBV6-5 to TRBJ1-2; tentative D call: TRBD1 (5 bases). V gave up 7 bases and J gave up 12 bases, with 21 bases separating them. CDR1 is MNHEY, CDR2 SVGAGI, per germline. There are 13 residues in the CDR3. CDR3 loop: CASTHDLRGVHTF. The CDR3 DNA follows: TGTGCCAGCACCCACGATCTTCGGGGGGTCCACACCTTC.

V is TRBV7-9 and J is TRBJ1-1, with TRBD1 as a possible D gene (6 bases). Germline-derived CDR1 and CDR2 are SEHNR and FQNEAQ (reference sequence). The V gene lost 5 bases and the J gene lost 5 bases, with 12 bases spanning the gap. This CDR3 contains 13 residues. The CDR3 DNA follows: TGTGCCAGCAGCCCTAACAGGGTGACTGAAGCTTTCTTT. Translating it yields CASSPNRVTEAFF.

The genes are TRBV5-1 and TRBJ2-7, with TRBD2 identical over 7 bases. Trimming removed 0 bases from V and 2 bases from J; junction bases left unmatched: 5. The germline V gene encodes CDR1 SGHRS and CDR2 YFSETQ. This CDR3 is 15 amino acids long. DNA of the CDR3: TGCGCCAGCAGCTTGGAGCCCGCGGGAGCCTACGAGCAGTACTTC. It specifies CASSLEPAGAYEQYF.

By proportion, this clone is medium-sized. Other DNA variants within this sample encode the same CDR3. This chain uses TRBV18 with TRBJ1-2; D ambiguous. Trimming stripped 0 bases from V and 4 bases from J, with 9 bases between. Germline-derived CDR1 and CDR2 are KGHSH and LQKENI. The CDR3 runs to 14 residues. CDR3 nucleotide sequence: TGTGCCAGCTCACCACCCACGGAGAGCTATGGCTACACCTTC. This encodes CASSPPTESYGYTF.

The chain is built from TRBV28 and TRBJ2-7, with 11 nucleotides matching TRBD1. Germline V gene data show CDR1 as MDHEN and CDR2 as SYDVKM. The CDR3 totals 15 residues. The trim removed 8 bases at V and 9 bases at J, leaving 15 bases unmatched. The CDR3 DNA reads TGTGCCAGCGCCAGGGGGGACAGGGGGTTCTTCAGGCAGTACTTC. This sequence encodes CASARGDRGFFRQYF. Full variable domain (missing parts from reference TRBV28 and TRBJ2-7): DVKVTQSSRYLVKRTGEKVFLECVQDMDHENMFWYRQDPGLGLRLIYFSYDVKMKEKGDIPEGYSVSREKKERFSLILESASTNQTSMYLCASARGDRGFFRQYFGPGTRLTVT.

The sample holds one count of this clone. The CDR3 sequence is CASSPNGRGDGYTF. Here the CDR3 DNA reads TGTGCCAGTAGTCCGAACGGCCGGGGGGATGGCTACACCTTC. The chain carries TRBV19 and TRBJ1-2; a weak D match, TRBD1 (5 bases). Trimming took 5 bases from V and 6 from J, leaving 16 bases between them. CDR3 size: 14 residues. Germline loops: CDR1 LNHDA, CDR2 SQIVND (reference sequence).

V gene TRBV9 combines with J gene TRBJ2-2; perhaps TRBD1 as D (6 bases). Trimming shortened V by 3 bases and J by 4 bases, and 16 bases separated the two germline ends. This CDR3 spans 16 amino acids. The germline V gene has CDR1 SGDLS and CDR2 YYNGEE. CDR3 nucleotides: TGTGCCAGCAGCGCGACAGGCCCCTCGGGCACCGGGGAGCTGTTTTTT. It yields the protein CASSATGPSGTGELFF.

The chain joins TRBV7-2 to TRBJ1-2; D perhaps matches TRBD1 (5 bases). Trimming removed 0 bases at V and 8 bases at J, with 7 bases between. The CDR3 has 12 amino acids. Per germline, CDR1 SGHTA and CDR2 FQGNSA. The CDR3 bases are TGTGCCAGCAGCTTAGCGGGGGGGGGCTACACCTTC. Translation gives CASSLAGGGYTF. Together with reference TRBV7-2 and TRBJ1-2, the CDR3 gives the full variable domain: GAGVSQSPSNKVTEKGKDVELRCDPISGHTALYWYRQSLGQGLEFLIYFQGNSAPDKSGLPSDRFSAERTGGSVSTLTIQRTQQEDSAVYLCASSLAGGGYTFGSGTRLTVV.

CDR3 nucleotides: TGTGCCAGCAGTTGGAGCTCAACTAATGAAAAACTGTTTTTT. Its protein is CASSWSSTNEKLFF. The rearrangement links TRBV27 to TRBJ1-4, with D unresolved. The CDR3 runs to 14 residues. V lost 4 bases and J 0 bases, leaving 6 bases between the germline ends. Germline V gene lookup returns CDR1 MNHEY and CDR2 SMNVEV (reference sequence).

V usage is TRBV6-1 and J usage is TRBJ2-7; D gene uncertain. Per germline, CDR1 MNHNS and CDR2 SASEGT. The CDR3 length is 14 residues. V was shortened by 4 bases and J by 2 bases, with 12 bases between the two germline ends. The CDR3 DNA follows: TGTGCCAGCAGTGGGGCAGGTTGGCCCTACGAGCAGTACTTC. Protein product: CASSGAGWPYEQYF.

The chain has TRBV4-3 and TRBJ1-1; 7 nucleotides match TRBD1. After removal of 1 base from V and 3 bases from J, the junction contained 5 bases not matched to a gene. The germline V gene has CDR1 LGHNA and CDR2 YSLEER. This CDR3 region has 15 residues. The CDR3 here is CASSQGTGTYTEAFF. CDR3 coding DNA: TGCGCCAGCAGCCAAGGGACAGGCACCTACACTGAAGCTTTCTTT.

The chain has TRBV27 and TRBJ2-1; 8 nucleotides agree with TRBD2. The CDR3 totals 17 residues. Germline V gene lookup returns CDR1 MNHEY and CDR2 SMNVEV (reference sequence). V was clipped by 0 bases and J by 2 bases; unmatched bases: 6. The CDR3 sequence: CASSLSSAGGAYNEQFF. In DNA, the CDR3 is TGTGCCAGCAGTTTATCGTCGGCGGGAGGAGCCTACAATGAGCAGTTCTTC.